This T cell receptor (beta chain) was recovered during a study of blood T cell repertoires in COVID-19. About the study: Researchers got acute and convalescent COVID-19 samples from the United States, Italy and Spain. T cells, B-cell-depleted T cells, or PBMCs supplied cDNA or gDNA.

TCRdb's table, derived via immunoSEQ multiplex PCR, lists solely in-frame clones and lacks some. Found here are about 94,000 clones, about 90% of them singletons; the top ten hold 7% to 9%. CDR1 is ENHRY, CDR2 SYGVKD, per germline. The CDR3 is 18 amino acids. V was pared by 3 bases and J by 3 bases, with 14 bases of the junction left unmatched. Sequencing used peripheral blood. This chain uses TRBV10-3 with TRBJ1-3, with 7 bases aligning to TRBD1. This sequence originates from a human donor with acute or convalescent COVID-19. The donor label of this sample is uncertain. CDR3 in DNA: TGTGCCATCAGTGACGACCCTACAGGGGCCAAGGGTGGAAACACCATATATTTT. This encodes CAISDDPTGAKGGNTIYF.